There are a few counts of the clone carrying this T cell receptor beta chain. Patients were all untreated before their thyroid surgery. Germline V CDR1 and CDR2: LNHDA, SQIVND (reference sequence). CDR3 length equals 13 residues. Unmatched junction bases numbered 13, after V lost 11 bases and J lost 12 bases. The sample comes from a study of metastatic and nonmetastatic thyroid tumors. As for the study in general: Malignant thyroid and benign thyroid patients provided blood and tumor or nodule tissue whose repertoires were compared.

TCRdb re-analyzed the PCR reads using MiXCR. The sample carries 6,000 or so clones, about a sixth recorded once. Sequencing was done on a sample of tumor tissue. The sequence came from a male donor with papillary thyroid cancer or a benign thyroid nodule (not recorded which). Some clones in this sample may be carry-over from other donors' samples. The rearrangement joins TRBV19 to TRBJ2-5, with 12 bases fitting TRBD2. The CDR3 nucleotides read TGTGCCTCTAGCGGGAGGGCCTGGGAGAACAAGTACTTC. It encodes CASSGRAWENKYF.